This TCR beta chain was sequenced in a study of CD8 T cells in ankylosing spondylitis. Regarding the study as a whole: Within ankylosing spondylitis blood, a TCR beta motif made up of eight or nine highly homologous variants appeared to be characteristic. Existing reports had already noted some motif variants in reactive arthritis synovial fluid and blood. Clones linked to disease, bearing a CD8+ phenotype, were relatively rare in peripheral blood.

Each TCR beta library was made by quantitative 5'-RACE that incorporated molecular barcodes. TCRdb reprocessed the 5' RACE reads via MiXCR and lists one record per CDR3 protein. Here the sample spans a few hundred thousand distinct CDR3 sequences, approximately 8% being singletons. Germline lookup yields CDR1 SQVTM and CDR2 ANQGSEA. The CDR3 contains 12 residues. Concerning this clonotype: Its antigen is unidentified. Germline is not matched at one junction end, which may reflect a read error.

The source of this sequence is a male donor with ankylosing spondylitis. The sample comprised blood, either unsorted or a sorted T cell fraction (not recorded which). The rearrangement links TRBV29-1 to TRBJ2-7; D gene unclear. DNA for the CDR3: TGCAGCATTGGACCCAGTACTAACGAGCAGTGCTTC. Encoded protein: CSIGPSTNEQCF.